Shown below are 18 T cell receptor beta chains from a single sample sequenced in a study of T-cell memory formation after mild COVID-19. TCRdb re-derived calls from the 5' RACE reads in MiXCR, one entry per CDR3 protein. This sample yields 350,000 to 500,000 distinct CDR3 sequences, of which 20% are seen a single time; approximately 8.1% belongs to the top ten. The sample taken for sequencing was PBMCs or a T cell subset sorted from them (not recorded which). All receptors derive from an adult woman who had mild COVID-19 (a few samples of this study predate the infection). Cell type and time point are not known.

This clonotype has only a few counts. V usage is TRBV29-1 and J usage is TRBJ2-1; 9 bases are a match to TRBD1. V gave up 1 base and J gave up 6 bases; unmatched junction bases: 4. The germline V gene encodes CDR1 SQVTM and CDR2 ANQGSEA. The CDR3 sequence is 14 residues long. The CDR3 region has the DNA TGCAGCGTTGAAGGACAGGGGGGAGTCAATGAGCAGTTCTTC. It encodes CSVEGQGGVNEQFF.

The gene calls are TRBV6-4 and TRBJ2-1; D unclear. The germline V gene encodes CDR1 MRHNA and CDR2 SNTAGT. The V and J ends lost 4 bases and 6 bases respectively, with 19 bases between them. This CDR3 is built from 16 residues. The CDR3 reads CASSGPLAGRGNEQFF. CDR3 nucleotides: TGTGCCAGCAGTGGACCCTTAGCCGGAAGAGGCAATGAGCAGTTCTTC.

This clonotype was detected a few times. One end of the junction varies from germline; a read error may be responsible. The rearrangement joins TRBV6-2 or TRBV6-3 to TRBJ2-7, with 9 bases aligning to TRBD1. This CDR3 contains 13 residues. The V gene's germline CDR1 is MNHEY and CDR2 SVGEGT. The CDR3 protein is CASSYSDRGDLNF. The CDR3 region has the DNA TGTGCCAGCAGTTACTCGGACAGGGGAGATTTGAACTTC.

This chain joins TRBV18 and TRBJ2-1, with D possibly being TRBD2 (6 bases). CDR1 and CDR2 from the germline V gene are KGHSH and LQKENI. This CDR3 has 15 amino acids. The V and J ends lost 2 bases and 4 bases respectively, with 12 bases between them. The CDR3 DNA reads as TGTGCCAGCTCACCAGCGGAGGGCCGGTACAATGAGCAGTTCTTC. Its protein product is CASSPAEGRYNEQFF. The entire variable domain, with the rest obtained from reference TRBV18 and TRBJ2-1, is as follows: NAGVMQNPRHLVRRRGQEARLRCSPMKGHSHVYWYRQLPEEGLKFMVYLQKENIIDESGMPKERFSAEFPKEGPSILRIQQVVRGDSAAYFCASSPAEGRYNEQFFGPGTRLTVL.

This clonotype turned up a few times. The V call is TRBV6-2 or TRBV6-3, the J call TRBJ2-5; D unclear. V lost 7 bases and J 4 bases, leaving 13 bases between the germline ends. CDR3 length: 13 residues. Germline loops: CDR1 MNHEY, CDR2 SVGEGT. The CDR3 nucleotides are TGTGCCAGCACCCACGCCGGGCGAGAGACCCAGTACTTC. Its translation is CASTHAGRETQYF.

This clonotype was recorded many times. The chain carries TRBV24-1 and TRBJ2-3, with D perhaps matching TRBD1 (5 bases). In germline, CDR1 is KGHDR, CDR2 SFDVKD. V shed 6 bases and J shed 5 bases, with 14 bases lying between them. CDR3 length equals 14 residues. The chain's CDR3 is CATSQDAGKDTQYF. CDR3 DNA: TGTGCCACCAGTCAAGATGCAGGGAAAGATACGCAGTATTTT.

V is TRBV15 and J is TRBJ1-1, with a weak D call TRBD1 (5 bases). V was pared by 0 bases and J by 0 bases, with 17 bases between. The CDR3 has 18 amino acids. Germline CDR1 LNHNV, CDR2 YYDKDF (reference sequence). The CDR3: CATSRDLPQGALNTEAFF. Here the CDR3 DNA reads TGTGCCACCAGCAGAGATCTCCCCCAGGGTGCTTTGAACACTGAAGCTTTCTTT.

The J gene is TRBJ2-7, the V gene TRBV5-6; possibly TRBD1 for D (6 bases). Germline CDR1 and CDR2: SGHDT and YYEEEE. Trimming cost V 6 bases and J 1 base, with 11 bases left between them. The CDR3 sequence is 13 residues long. This CDR3 is CASTRQVSYEQYF. The CDR3, as DNA: TGTGCCAGCACCCGACAGGTATCCTACGAGCAGTACTTC. The full variable domain, with the rest looked up from reference TRBV5-6 and TRBJ2-7, is DAGVTQSPTHLIKTRGQQVTLRCSPKSGHDTVSWYQQALGQGPQFIFQYYEEEERQRGNFPDRFSGHQFPNYSSELNVNALLLGDSALYLCASTRQVSYEQYFGPGTRLTVT.

This chain uses TRBV4-3 with TRBJ2-1; 12 bases fit TRBD2. CDR1 LGHNA and CDR2 YSLEER come from the germline V gene. J gave up 4 bases and V 0 bases, and 1 base lay outside the gene matches. The CDR3 spans 16 residues. In DNA, the CDR3 is TGCGCCAGCAGCCAAGAAACTAGCGGGGGGTACAATGAGCAGTTCTTC. It translates to CASSQETSGGYNEQFF.

The table lists this clonotype with a few counts. CDR3 amino acids: CASNPGQGLYGYTF. For the CDR3, the DNA is TGTGCCAGCAATCCGGGACAGGGCCTCTATGGCTACACCTTC. V usage is TRBV12-3 or TRBV12-4 and J usage is TRBJ1-2; the match to TRBD1 covers 9 bases. CDR3 length: 14 amino acids. J lost 4 bases, V lost 7 bases, and 7 bases had no gene match.

The table lists this clonotype with a few counts. The CDR3 loop reads CASSLSGGESYEQYF. In DNA, the CDR3 is TGTGCCAGCAGTTTGAGCGGGGGGGAATCCTACGAGCAGTACTTC. The chain uses TRBV5-5 and TRBJ2-7; 10 nucleotides match TRBD2. V trimming: 5 bases; J trimming: 1 base; junction bases outside the gene matches: 6. Germline V gene lookup returns CDR1 SGHKS and CDR2 YYEKEE (reference sequence). The CDR3 sequence is 15 residues long.

The chain recombines TRBV6-6 with TRBJ2-3, with 7 positions matching TRBD2. The germline V gene encodes CDR1 MNHNY and CDR2 SVGAGI (reference sequence). V lost 5 bases and J lost 3; bases outside the gene matches: 14. The length of the CDR3 is 17 residues. The CDR3 loop is CASSPTFGREGTDTQYF. Written as DNA, the CDR3 is TGTGCCAGCAGTCCCACTTTTGGCAGGGAGGGAACAGATACGCAGTATTTT.

This clonotype showed up just a few times. CDR3: CASLLIGSSLREQYF. CDR3 coding DNA: TGTGCCAGCCTATTGATCGGGTCCAGCTTACGAGAGCAGTACTTC. This rearrangement joins TRBV21-1 to TRBJ2-7. TRBV21-1 has pseudogene status. The CDR3 has 15 amino acids.

The chain carries TRBV6-2 or TRBV6-3 and TRBJ2-2, with unresolved D. This CDR3 comprises 15 residues. Deletions cut 5 bases from V and 7 bases from J, with 17 bases between. The germline V gene has CDR1 MNHEY and CDR2 SVGEGT. Here the CDR3 reads CASSLEPATGGELFF. CDR3 nucleotides: TGTGCCAGCAGTCTAGAGCCAGCGACTGGCGGGGAGCTGTTTTTT.

In this sample, this clonotype turned up a few times. The V and J genes are TRBV5-6 and TRBJ1-2, with D tentatively TRBD1 (5 bases). The germline gives CDR1 SGHDT, CDR2 YYEEEE. The CDR3 loop spans 15 amino acids. V shed 1 base and J shed 2 bases, with 12 bases lying between them. CDR3 amino acids: CASSLRTGGNYGYTF. DNA of the CDR3: TGTGCCAGCAGCTTGAGAACAGGAGGAAACTATGGCTACACCTTC.

This clonotype showed up just a few times. The chain couples TRBV24-1 to TRBJ2-2; D not resolved. From germline, CDR1 is KGHDR and CDR2 SFDVKD. The CDR3 loop spans 12 amino acids. The ends were cut back, 5 bases at V and 6 bases at J, with 6 bases in the middle. CDR3 DNA sequence: TGTGCCACCAGTGTCCTCGCCGGGGAGCTGTTTTTT. This encodes CATSVLAGELFF.

As to this clonotype: The conserved final phenylalanine or tryptophan is absent from the CDR3, which likely points to a read error. The chain joins TRBV4-3 to TRBJ2-7; 7 bases line up with TRBD1. The CDR3 extends over 15 amino acids. Trimming removed 4 bases from V and 7 bases from J; junction bases left unmatched: 13. Germline values: CDR1 LGHNA, CDR2 YSLEER. The CDR3 loop is CASSRTDRLTGEQYL. The CDR3 DNA reads TGCGCCAGCAGCCGGACGGACAGGCTCACCGGGGAGCAGTACCTC.

In its sample, this clonotype was seen a few times. The chain links TRBV7-9 to TRBJ2-5, with D hard to call. Germline V gene sequence: CDR1 SEHNR, CDR2 FQNEAQ (reference sequence). Deletions cut 3 bases from V and 3 bases from J, with 17 bases between. CDR3 length equals 16 residues. The CDR3, as DNA: TGTGCCAGCAGCTTTGAAAGCTTAGTCAGTAAAGAGACCCAGTACTTC. It translates to CASSFESLVSKETQYF.